The source of this T cell receptor beta chain is a study of T-cell reconstitution after alpha-beta-depleted transplantation in children. Notes on the study in general: After transplant, at about two months, alpha-beta T cells were reportedly derived from several hundred expanded graft clones.

V trimming: 5 bases; J trimming: 5 bases; junction bases outside the gene matches: 8. CDR1 is SEHNR and CDR2 is FQNEAQ in the germline V gene (reference sequence). CDR3 length: 14 amino acids. Using unique molecular identifiers, the investigators prepared the TCRbeta library. TCRdb re-called the PCR reads with MiXCR, one entry per CDR3 protein. The table has roughly 20,000 distinct CDR3 sequences, around 13% seen once. Notes on this clonotype: Its antigen is undetermined.

The chain joins TRBV7-9 to TRBJ1-1; 7 bases fit TRBD1. This specimen consisted of PBMCs, mostly from graft donor cells, obtained 60 days after TCRalphabeta/CD19-depleted stem cell transplant. The receptor's source is a female patient aged 2-15 years who had a stem cell transplant for congenital amegakaryocytic thrombocytopenia, so the T cells may come from the graft donor. CDR3 loop: CASSPEQGQTEAFF. Written as DNA, the CDR3 is TGTGCCAGCAGCCCAGAACAGGGGCAAACTGAAGCTTTCTTT.